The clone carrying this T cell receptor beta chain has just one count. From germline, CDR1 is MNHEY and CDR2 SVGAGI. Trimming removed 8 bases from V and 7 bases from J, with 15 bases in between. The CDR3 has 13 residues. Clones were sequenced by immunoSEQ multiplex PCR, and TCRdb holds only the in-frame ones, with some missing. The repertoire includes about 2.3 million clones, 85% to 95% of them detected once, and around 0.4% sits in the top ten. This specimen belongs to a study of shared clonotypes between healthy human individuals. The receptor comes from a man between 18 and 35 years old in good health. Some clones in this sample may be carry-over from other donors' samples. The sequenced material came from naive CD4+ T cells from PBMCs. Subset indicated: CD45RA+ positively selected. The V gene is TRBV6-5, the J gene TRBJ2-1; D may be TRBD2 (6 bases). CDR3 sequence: CASGRDGGNEQFF. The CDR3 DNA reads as TGTGCCAGCGGGCGGGATGGAGGGAATGAGCAGTTCTTC.